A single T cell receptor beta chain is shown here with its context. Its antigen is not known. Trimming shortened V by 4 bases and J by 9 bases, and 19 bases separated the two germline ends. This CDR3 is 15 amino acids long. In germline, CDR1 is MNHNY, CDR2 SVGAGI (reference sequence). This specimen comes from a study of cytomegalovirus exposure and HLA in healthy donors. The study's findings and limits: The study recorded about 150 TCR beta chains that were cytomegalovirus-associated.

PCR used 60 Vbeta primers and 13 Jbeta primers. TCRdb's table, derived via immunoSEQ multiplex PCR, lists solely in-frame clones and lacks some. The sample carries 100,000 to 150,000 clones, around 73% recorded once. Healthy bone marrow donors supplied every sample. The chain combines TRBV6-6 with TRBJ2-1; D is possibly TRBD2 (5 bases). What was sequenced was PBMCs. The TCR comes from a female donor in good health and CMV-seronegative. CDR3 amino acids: CASSSTRTINREQFF. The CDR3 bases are TGTGCCAGCAGTTCTACTAGAACGATCAATCGTGAGCAGTTCTTC.